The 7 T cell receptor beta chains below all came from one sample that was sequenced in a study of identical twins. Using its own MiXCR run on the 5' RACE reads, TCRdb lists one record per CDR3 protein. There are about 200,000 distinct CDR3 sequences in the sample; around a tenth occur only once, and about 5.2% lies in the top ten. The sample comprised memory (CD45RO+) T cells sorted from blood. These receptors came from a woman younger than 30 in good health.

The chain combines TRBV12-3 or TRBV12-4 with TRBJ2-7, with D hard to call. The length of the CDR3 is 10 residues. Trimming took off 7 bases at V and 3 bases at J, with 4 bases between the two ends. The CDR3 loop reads CASKVYEQYF. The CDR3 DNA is TGTGCCAGCAAGGTCTACGAGCAGTACTTC.

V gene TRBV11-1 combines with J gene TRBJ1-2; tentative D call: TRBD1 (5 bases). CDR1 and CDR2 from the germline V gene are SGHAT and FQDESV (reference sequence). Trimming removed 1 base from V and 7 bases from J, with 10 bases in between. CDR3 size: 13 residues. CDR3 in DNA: TGTGCCAGCAGCTTAGGAAGGAGGGGTGGCTACACCTTC. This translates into CASSLGRRGGYTF. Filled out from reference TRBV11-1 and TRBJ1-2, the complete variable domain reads EAEVAQSPRYKITEKSQAVAFWCDPISGHATLYWYRQILGQGPELLVQFQDESVVDDSQLPKDRFSAERLKGVDSTLKIQPAELGDSAMYLCASSLGRRGGYTFGSGTRLTVV.

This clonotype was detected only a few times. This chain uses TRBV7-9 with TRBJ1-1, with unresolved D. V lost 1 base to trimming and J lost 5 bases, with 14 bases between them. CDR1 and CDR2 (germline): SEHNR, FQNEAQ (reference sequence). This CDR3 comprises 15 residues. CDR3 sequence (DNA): TGTGCCAGCAGCTTAGTCTCCGTGGGGAGGACTGAAGCTTTCTTT. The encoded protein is CASSLVSVGRTEAFF. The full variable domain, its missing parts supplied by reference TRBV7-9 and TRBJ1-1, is DTGVSQNPRHKITKRGQNVTFRCDPISEHNRLYWYRQTLGQGPEFLTYFQNEAQLEKSRLLSDRFSAERPKGSFSTLEIQRTEQGDSAMYLCASSLVSVGRTEAFFGQGTRLTVV.

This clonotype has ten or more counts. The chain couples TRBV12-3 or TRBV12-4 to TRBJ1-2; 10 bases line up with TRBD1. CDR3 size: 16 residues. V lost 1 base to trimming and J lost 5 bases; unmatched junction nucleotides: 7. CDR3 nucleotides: TGTGCCAGCAGTTTAGGACAGGGGGCGCAATGGTATGGCTACACCTTC. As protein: CASSLGQGAQWYGYTF.

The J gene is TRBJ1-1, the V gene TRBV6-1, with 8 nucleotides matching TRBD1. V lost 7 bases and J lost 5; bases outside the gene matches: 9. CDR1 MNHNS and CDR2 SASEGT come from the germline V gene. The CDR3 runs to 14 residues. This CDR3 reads CASKRDRGWTEAFF. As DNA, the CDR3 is TGTGCCAGCAAAAGAGACAGGGGTTGGACTGAAGCTTTCTTT.

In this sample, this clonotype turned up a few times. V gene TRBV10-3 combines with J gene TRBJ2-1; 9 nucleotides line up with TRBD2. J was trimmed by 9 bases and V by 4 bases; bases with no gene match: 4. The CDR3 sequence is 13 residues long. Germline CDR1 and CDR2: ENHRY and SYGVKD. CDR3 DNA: TGTGCCATCAGTGTAGCGGGAGAGGGTGAGCAGTTCTTC. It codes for CAISVAGEGEQFF.

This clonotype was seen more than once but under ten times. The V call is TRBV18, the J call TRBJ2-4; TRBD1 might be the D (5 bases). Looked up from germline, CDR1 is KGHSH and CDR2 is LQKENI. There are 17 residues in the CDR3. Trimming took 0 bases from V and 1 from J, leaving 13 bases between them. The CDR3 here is CASSPPSSQGAKNIQYF. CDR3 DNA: TGTGCCAGCTCACCACCATCGAGTCAGGGTGCCAAAAACATTCAGTACTTC.